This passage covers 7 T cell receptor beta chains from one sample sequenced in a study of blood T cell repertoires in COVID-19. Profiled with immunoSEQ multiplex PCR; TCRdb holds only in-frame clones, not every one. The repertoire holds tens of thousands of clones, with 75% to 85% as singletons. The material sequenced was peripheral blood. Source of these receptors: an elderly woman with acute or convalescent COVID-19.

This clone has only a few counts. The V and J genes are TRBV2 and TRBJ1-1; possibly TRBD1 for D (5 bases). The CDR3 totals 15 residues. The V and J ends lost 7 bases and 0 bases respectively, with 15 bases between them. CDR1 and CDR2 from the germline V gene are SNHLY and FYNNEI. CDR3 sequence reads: CASTIGALLNTEAFF. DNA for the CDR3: TGTGCCAGCACAATAGGGGCTCTTTTGAACACTGAAGCTTTCTTT.

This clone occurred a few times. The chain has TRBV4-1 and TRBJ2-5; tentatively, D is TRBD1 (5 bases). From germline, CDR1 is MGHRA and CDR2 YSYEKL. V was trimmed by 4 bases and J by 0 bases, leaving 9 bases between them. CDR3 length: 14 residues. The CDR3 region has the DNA TGCGCCAGCAGCCTGGGGCAGCACCAAGAGACCCAGTACTTC. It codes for CASSLGQHQETQYF.

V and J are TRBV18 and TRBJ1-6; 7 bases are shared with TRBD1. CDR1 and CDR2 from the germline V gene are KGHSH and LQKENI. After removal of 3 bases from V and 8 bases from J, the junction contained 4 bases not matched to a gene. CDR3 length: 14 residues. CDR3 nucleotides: TGTGCCAGCTCACCTCGACAGGGTTATTCACCCCTCCACTTT. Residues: CASSPRQGYSPLHF.

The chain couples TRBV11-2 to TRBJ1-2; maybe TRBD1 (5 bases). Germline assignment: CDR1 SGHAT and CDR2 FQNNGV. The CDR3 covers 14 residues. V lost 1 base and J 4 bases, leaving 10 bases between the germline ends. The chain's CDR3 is CASSLGLTVYGYTF. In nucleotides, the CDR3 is TGTGCCAGCAGCTTAGGGTTGACAGTCTATGGCTACACCTTC.

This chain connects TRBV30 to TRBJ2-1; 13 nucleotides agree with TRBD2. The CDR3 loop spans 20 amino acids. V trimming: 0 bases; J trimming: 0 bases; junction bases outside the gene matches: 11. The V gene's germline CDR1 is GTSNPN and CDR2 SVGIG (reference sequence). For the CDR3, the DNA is TGTGCCTGGAGTGTACGGCGAGGGACTAGCGGGGTACCCTCCTACAATGAGCAGTTCTTC. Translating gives CAWSVRRGTSGVPSYNEQFF.

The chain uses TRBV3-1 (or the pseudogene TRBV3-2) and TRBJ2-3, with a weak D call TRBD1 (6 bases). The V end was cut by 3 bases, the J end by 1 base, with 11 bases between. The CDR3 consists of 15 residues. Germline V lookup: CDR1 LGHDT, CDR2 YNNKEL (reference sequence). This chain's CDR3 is CASSHARGGTDTQYF. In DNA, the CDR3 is TGTGCCAGCAGCCATGCCAGGGGAGGCACAGATACGCAGTATTTT.

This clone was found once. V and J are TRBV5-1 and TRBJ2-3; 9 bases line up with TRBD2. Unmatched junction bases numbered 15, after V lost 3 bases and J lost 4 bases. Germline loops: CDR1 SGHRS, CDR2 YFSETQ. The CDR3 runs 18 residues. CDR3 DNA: TGCGCCAGCAGCTCCCTGGGGGCTAGCGGGACATCTTCAGATACGCAGTATTTT. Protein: CASSSLGASGTSSDTQYF.